The sequence of this T cell receptor beta chain was determined in a study of response to subunit inactivated influenza vaccine. Study-wide findings and caveats: Authors suggested few new T cells are recruited by each seasonal influenza vaccination.

This clonotype was seen only a few times. The antigen is undetermined. This CDR3 region has 14 residues. The ends were cut back, 0 bases at V and 5 bases at J, with 10 bases in the middle. Germline V gives CDR1 GTSNPN, CDR2 SVGIG (reference sequence). TCRdb re-called the RT-PCR reads through MiXCR, storing one row per CDR3 protein. The table lists hundreds of thousands of distinct CDR3 sequences, approximately 15% of them singletons. The TCR comes from a man aged 45-65 years who received an inactivated influenza vaccine. V and J are TRBV30 and TRBJ2-2; D is perhaps TRBD2 (5 bases). Source: PBMCs from blood, taken 14 days before vaccination. The CDR3 protein is CAWSVYRRTGELFF. DNA for the CDR3: TGTGCCTGGAGTGTCTACCGGAGGACCGGGGAGCTGTTTTTT.